A single T cell receptor beta chain is shown here with its context. The antigen remains undetermined. Reverse transcription of all isolated RNA meant that expressed TCRB transcripts were sequenced. The assay was immunoSEQ multiplex PCR, and TCRdb's table has in-frame clones only and misses some. The repertoire includes around 710,000 clones, approximately 13% of them detected once, and more than 0.1% sits in the top ten. This CDR3 has 15 amino acids. CDR1 and CDR2 from the germline V gene are MNHNS and SASEGT. V lost 5 bases, J lost 5 bases, and 19 bases lay in between. This entry is derived from a study of beta chain features in type 1 diabetes. Study-wide findings and caveats: HLA effects on TCRB rearrangement stayed unresolved here. Shorter templates might be favored by PCR, equally in patients and controls. Shortening that was moderate but significant affected the TCRB CDR3s of Type 1 diabetes patients in all four CD4+ subsets.

This TCR derives from a man aged 25-40 years with type 1 diabetes. The sample consisted of naive CD4+ T cells from blood. The rearrangement uses TRBV6-1 and TRBJ2-7, with D perhaps matching TRBD1 (6 bases). The CDR3 sequence: CASSRGQTAGDEQYF. Here the CDR3 DNA reads TGTGCCAGCAGTCGAGGACAGACGGCCGGGGACGAGCAGTACTTC.